Shown below are 27 T cell receptor beta chains from a single sample sequenced in a study of blood T cell repertoires in COVID-19. Measured with immunoSEQ multiplex PCR; TCRdb has only the in-frame clones, and not every one. The sample contains fewer than 30,000 clones, approximately 94% of which appear only once. Sequenced material: peripheral blood. The receptor source for this set is a human donor with active COVID-19. The donor label of this sample is uncertain.

The V gene is TRBV30, the J gene TRBJ1-2; 7 nucleotides align to TRBD1. V was pared by 0 bases and J by 10 bases, with 8 bases of the junction left unmatched. Germline CDR1 and CDR2: GTSNPN and SVGIG (reference sequence). The CDR3 has 13 amino acids. The CDR3 sequence is CAWSVRSGGFYTF. The CDR3 DNA is TGTGCCTGGAGTGTACGGTCAGGGGGATTCTACACCTTC.

This chain uses TRBV3-1 (or the pseudogene TRBV3-2) with TRBJ2-5; TRBD2 might be the D (5 bases). The V end was cut by 1 base, the J end by 1 base, with 13 bases between. Germline V gene sequence: CDR1 LGHDT, CDR2 YNNKEL (reference sequence). CDR3 size: 16 residues. The CDR3 protein is CASSQVPGEFQETQYF. CDR3 coding DNA: TGTGCCAGCAGCCAAGTTCCCGGGGAGTTCCAAGAGACCCAGTACTTC.

The J gene is TRBJ2-2, the V gene TRBV2; D is possibly TRBD2 (5 bases). This CDR3 spans 14 amino acids. Germline V lookup: CDR1 SNHLY, CDR2 FYNNEI. V lost 4 bases and J 4 bases, leaving 10 bases between the germline ends. CDR3 in DNA: TGTGCCAGCAGTGGTGACTACAGCACCGGGGAGCTGTTTTTT. Encoded protein: CASSGDYSTGELFF.

V gene TRBV7-6 combines with J gene TRBJ2-5; 7 nucleotides match TRBD1. Trimming cost V 5 bases and J 3 bases; bases outside gene matches: 9. CDR3 length equals 15 residues. In germline, CDR1 is SGHVS, CDR2 FNYEAQ. The CDR3 bases are TGTGCCAGCAGCATCACAGGGGAACGGAAAGAGACCCAGTACTTC. It encodes CASSITGERKETQYF.

The chain is built from TRBV25-1 and TRBJ2-5; 8 nucleotides match TRBD2. CDR3 length equals 18 residues. The V gene's germline CDR1 is MGHDK and CDR2 SYGVNS. J gave up 4 bases and V 3 bases, and 16 bases lay outside the gene matches. The CDR3 sequence: CASSDKVGGGRLGETQYF. The CDR3 DNA reads as TGTGCCAGCAGTGATAAGGTGGGCGGGGGGCGACTCGGAGAGACCCAGTACTTC. Complete variable domain (other parts from reference TRBV25-1 and TRBJ2-5): EADIYQTPRYLVIGTGKKITLECSQTMGHDKMYWYQQDPGMELHLIHYSYGVNSTEKGDLSSESTVSRIRTEHFPLTLESARPSHTSQYLCASSDKVGGGRLGETQYFGPGTRLLVL.

The chain combines TRBV5-1 with TRBJ2-3; TRBD1 is a possible D gene (5 bases). The CDR3 is 19 amino acids. V gave up 1 base and J gave up 0 bases, with 21 bases separating them. The germline CDR1 and CDR2 sequences are SGHRS and YFSETQ. CDR3 nucleotides: TGCGCCAGCAGCTTGAGGGGATCGGGCCGTGCGCCTAGCACAGATACGCAGTATTTT. Its translation: CASSLRGSGRAPSTDTQYF.

V is TRBV5-1 and J is TRBJ2-5; 8 bases match TRBD1. The CDR3 covers 14 residues. The V and J ends lost 4 bases and 3 bases, in that order; junction bases with no gene match: 5. Germline values: CDR1 SGHRS, CDR2 YFSETQ. The CDR3 spells CASSQGQGKETQYF. The CDR3 region has the DNA TGCGCCAGCAGCCAAGGACAGGGTAAAGAGACCCAGTACTTC. Full variable domain (missing parts from reference TRBV5-1 and TRBJ2-5): KAGVTQTPRYLIKTRGQQVTLSCSPISGHRSVSWYQQTPGQGLQFLFEYFSETQRNKGNFPGRFSGRQFSNSRSEMNVSTLELGDSALYLCASSQGQGKETQYFGPGTRLLVL.

The chain recombines TRBV13 with TRBJ2-7; 8 nucleotides line up with TRBD1. CDR1 PRHDT and CDR2 FYEKMQ come from the germline V gene (reference sequence). This CDR3 is built from 15 residues. The J segment lost 0 bases and the V segment lost 4 bases, leaving 5 bases of the junction unmatched. The CDR3 DNA sequence: TGTGCCAGCAGCTCCACCGGACAGGGCTCCTACGAGCAGTACTTC. Translating gives CASSSTGQGSYEQYF.

The chain has TRBV30 and TRBJ2-6, with 7 bases identical to TRBD1. CDR1 GTSNPN and CDR2 SVGIG come from the germline V gene (reference sequence). V gave up 3 bases and J gave up 1 base; unmatched junction bases: 3. The CDR3 runs to 15 residues. The CDR3 is CAWRSRGSGANVLTF. Written as DNA, the CDR3 is TGTGCCTGGAGAAGCAGGGGGTCTGGGGCCAACGTCCTGACTTTC.

This chain links TRBV4-1 with TRBJ2-1; 11 bases map to TRBD1. CDR3 length: 13 residues. The germline V gene has CDR1 MGHRA and CDR2 YSYEKL. Trimming at V came to 4 bases and at J to 9 bases, leaving 2 bases not matched to a gene. CDR3 in amino acids: CASSRGTGGEQFF. CDR3 in DNA: TGCGCCAGCAGCCGGGGGACAGGGGGTGAGCAGTTCTTC.

V gene TRBV10-3 combines with J gene TRBJ2-3; weak D call: TRBD2 (6 bases). The CDR3 contains 14 residues. Per the germline V gene, CDR1 is ENHRY and CDR2 is SYGVKD. V was trimmed by 8 bases and J by 4 bases, leaving 16 bases between them. CDR3 nucleotides: TGTGCCATCGGTTCGGGACTGTCTGCAGATACGCAGTATTTT. It codes for CAIGSGLSADTQYF.

The chain couples TRBV7-2 to TRBJ2-1; the D gene is possibly TRBD2 (6 bases). Per germline, CDR1 SGHTA and CDR2 FQGNSA. V was pared by 5 bases and J by 3 bases, with 11 bases between. CDR3 length: 14 amino acids. CDR3 region: CASSILTSYNEQFF. The CDR3 DNA reads as TGTGCCAGCAGCATACTGACTAGCTACAATGAGCAGTTCTTC. The full variable domain, its missing parts supplied by reference TRBV7-2 and TRBJ2-1, is GAGVSQSPSNKVTEKGKDVELRCDPISGHTALYWYRQSLGQGLEFLIYFQGNSAPDKSGLPSDRFSAERTGGSVSTLTIQRTQQEDSAVYLCASSILTSYNEQFFGPGTRLTVL.

The gene calls are TRBV28 and TRBJ2-3; 8 positions agree with TRBD2. Germline V lookup: CDR1 MDHEN, CDR2 SYDVKM. The trim removed 7 bases at V and 3 bases at J, leaving 9 bases unmatched. CDR3 length: 15 amino acids. CDR3 in DNA: TGTGCCAGCAAATCGGGGGGGGCAGAGACAGATACGCAGTATTTT. It encodes CASKSGGAETDTQYF. The full variable domain, its missing parts supplied by reference TRBV28 and TRBJ2-3, is DVKVTQSSRYLVKRTGEKVFLECVQDMDHENMFWYRQDPGLGLRLIYFSYDVKMKEKGDIPEGYSVSREKKERFSLILESASTNQTSMYLCASKSGGAETDTQYFGPGTRLTVL.

V and J are TRBV5-1 and TRBJ1-1, with D possibly being TRBD1 (6 bases). The CDR3 is 15 amino acids. V lost 5 bases, J lost 1 base, and 15 bases lay in between. CDR1 is SGHRS and CDR2 is YFSETQ in the germline V gene. The CDR3 is CASRPPGVTNTEAFF. In DNA, the CDR3 is TGCGCCAGCAGGCCGCCAGGGGTGACGAACACTGAAGCTTTCTTT.

The V call is TRBV7-8, the J call TRBJ1-5, with a tentative D call TRBD1 (5 bases). Trimming shortened V by 4 bases and J by 0 bases, and 10 bases separated the two germline ends. Per germline, CDR1 SGHVS and CDR2 FQNEAQ. This CDR3 is 15 amino acids long. The CDR3 spells CASSYQGYSNQPQHF. The CDR3, as DNA: TGTGCCAGCAGCTACCAGGGATATAGCAATCAGCCCCAGCATTTT.

The rearrangement uses TRBV18 and TRBJ1-2, with 7 bases matching TRBD1. Germline V gene sequence: CDR1 KGHSH, CDR2 LQKENI. The CDR3 has 15 amino acids. The trim removed 0 bases at V and 7 bases at J, leaving 8 bases unmatched. The chain's CDR3 is CASSPPSRDSFGYTF. The CDR3 nucleotides are TGTGCCAGCTCACCACCGTCCCGGGACAGTTTTGGCTACACCTTC.

The chain recombines TRBV7-8 with TRBJ2-1; TRBD1 aligns across 7 bases. Germline trimming cut 7 bases from V and 7 bases from J; bases unmatched to any gene: 10. The CDR3 extends over 14 amino acids. Germline values: CDR1 SGHVS, CDR2 FQNEAQ. CDR3: CASNAGTAYNEQFF. CDR3 nucleotides: TGTGCCAGCAACGCAGGGACAGCTTATAATGAGCAGTTCTTC.

This clone has a single count. CDR3 sequence reads: CASSAPQGSKNIQYF. CDR3 nucleotides: TGTGCCAGCTCAGCCCCACAGGGTAGCAAAAACATTCAGTACTTC. V and J are TRBV18 and TRBJ2-4, with D possibly TRBD1 on 6 matching bases. Trimming removed 5 bases from V and 3 bases from J, with 14 bases in between. CDR3 length: 15 residues. Germline-derived CDR1 and CDR2 are KGHSH and LQKENI.

The chain combines TRBV30 with TRBJ1-2; D is possibly TRBD1 (6 bases). Trimming shortened V by 2 bases and J by 4 bases, and 17 bases separated the two germline ends. Germline loops: CDR1 GTSNPN, CDR2 SVGIG (reference sequence). There are 15 residues in the CDR3. The CDR3 spells CAWSFRGGTGYGYTF. The CDR3 DNA sequence: TGTGCCTGGAGTTTCAGAGGGGGTACAGGCTATGGCTACACCTTC.

V gene TRBV11-3 combines with J gene TRBJ2-2; D is possibly TRBD1 (5 bases). The CDR3 runs 15 residues. Trimming took off 3 bases at V and 0 bases at J, with 8 bases between the two ends. Germline CDR1 SGHNT, CDR2 YENEEA. The CDR3 protein is CASSFRTTNTGELFF. The CDR3, as DNA: TGTGCCAGCAGCTTCCGGACAACGAACACCGGGGAGCTGTTTTTT.

This clone showed up just once. This rearrangement joins TRBV6-5 to TRBJ2-1; D is possibly TRBD2 (6 bases). From germline, CDR1 is MNHEY and CDR2 SVGAGI. Trimming cost V 7 bases and J 4 bases, with 17 bases left between them. The CDR3 totals 15 residues. CDR3 protein: CASTLDGGDYNEQFF. CDR3 DNA: TGTGCCAGCACCCTGGACGGAGGGGATTACAATGAGCAGTTCTTC.

The chain recombines TRBV4-3 with TRBJ2-2, with a tentative D call TRBD1 (6 bases). Germline V lookup: CDR1 LGHNA, CDR2 YSLEER. Trimming shortened V by 6 bases and J by 0 bases, and 11 bases separated the two germline ends. This CDR3 spans 15 amino acids. CDR3 amino acids: CASSRGTTNTGELFF. The CDR3 DNA reads as TGCGCCAGCAGTAGGGGGACAACGAACACCGGGGAGCTGTTTTTT.

The chain carries TRBV6-1 and TRBJ2-5, with TRBD1 as a possible D gene (5 bases). The V and J ends lost 3 bases and 4 bases respectively, with 9 bases between them. The CDR3 is made up of 13 amino acids. CDR1 is MNHNS and CDR2 is SASEGT in the germline V gene. The CDR3 region has the DNA TGTGCCAGCAGTGACAGGGTTTCAGAGACCCAGTACTTC. This sequence encodes CASSDRVSETQYF.

The V call is TRBV7-2, the J call TRBJ1-5; D gene ambiguous. Germline V CDR1 and CDR2: SGHTA, FQGNSA. The V end lost 1 base, the J end lost 7 bases, and 11 bases lay between the germline ends. CDR3 length: 14 residues. The CDR3 nucleotides are TGTGCCAGCAGCTTAGGACTGTCGGGACAGCCCCAGCATTTT. Its protein product is CASSLGLSGQPQHF.

The chain links TRBV29-1 to TRBJ2-1; 8 bases align to TRBD1. Trimming took 0 bases from V and 10 from J; bases not matched to a gene: 5. CDR3 length equals 13 residues. The V gene's germline CDR1 is SQVTM and CDR2 ANQGSEA. The DNA of the CDR3 is TGCAGCGTTGAAGATTTCGGGGACAGGGAGCAGTTCTTC. Protein product: CSVEDFGDREQFF.

The V and J genes are TRBV9 and TRBJ2-1; D unresolved. CDR1 and CDR2 from the germline V gene are SGDLS and YYNGEE. The V gene lost 3 bases and the J gene lost 1 base, with 20 bases spanning the gap. The CDR3 sequence is 18 residues long. CDR3 DNA: TGTGCCAGCAGCGCCGAAGACCCGCTAGTAAGGTCCTACAATGAGCAGTTCTTC. Its translation is CASSAEDPLVRSYNEQFF.

The chain recombines TRBV5-1 with TRBJ2-7; D possibly corresponds to TRBD1 (6 bases). Looked up from germline, CDR1 is SGHRS and CDR2 is YFSETQ. This CDR3 region has 14 residues. V was clipped by 5 bases and J by 0 bases, with 12 bases between them. CDR3 protein: CASRRDTTSYEQYF. CDR3 DNA sequence: TGCGCCAGCAGAAGGGACACAACCTCCTACGAGCAGTACTTC. Complete variable domain (other parts from reference TRBV5-1 and TRBJ2-7): KAGVTQTPRYLIKTRGQQVTLSCSPISGHRSVSWYQQTPGQGLQFLFEYFSETQRNKGNFPGRFSGRQFSNSRSEMNVSTLELGDSALYLCASRRDTTSYEQYFGPGTRLTVT.